The sequence of this TCR beta chain was determined in a study of blood T cell repertoires in COVID-19. The overall study: From T cells, B-cell-depleted T cells, or PBMCs came the material, which was cDNA or gDNA.

In the original processing: Nucleated cell number was recorded as an estimate derived from reference gene primer amplification. Generated by immunoSEQ multiplex PCR, the TCRdb table keeps only in-frame clones and is missing some. V, J and clone size are those of that table, while D and trimming were read from the DNA. The sample records roughly 73,000 clones, more than 80% being singletons. V lost 3 bases, J lost 6 bases, and 4 bases lay in between. Germline V gene data show CDR1 as SNHLY and CDR2 as FYNNEI. The CDR3 is 11 amino acids. The sequenced sample was peripheral blood. The sequence came from a woman between 65 and 79 years old with acute or convalescent COVID-19. V and J are TRBV2 and TRBJ2-3; D gene uncertain. The CDR3 is CASSERDTQYF. In DNA, the CDR3 is TGTGCCAGCAGTGAGCGGGATACGCAGTATTTT.